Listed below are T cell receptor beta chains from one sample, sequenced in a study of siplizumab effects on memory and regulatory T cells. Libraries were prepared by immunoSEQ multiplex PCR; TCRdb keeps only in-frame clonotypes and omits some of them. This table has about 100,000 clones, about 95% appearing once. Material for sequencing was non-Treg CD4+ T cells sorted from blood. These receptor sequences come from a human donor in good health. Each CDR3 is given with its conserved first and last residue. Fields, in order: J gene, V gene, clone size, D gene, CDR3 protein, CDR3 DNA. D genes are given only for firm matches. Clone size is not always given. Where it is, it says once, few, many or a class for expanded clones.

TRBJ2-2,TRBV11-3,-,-,CASSLGILGTGELFF,TGTGCCAGCAGCCTCGGGATCTTGGGCACCGGGGAGCTGTTTTTT
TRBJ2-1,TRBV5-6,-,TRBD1,CASRTDRDAYNEQFF,TGTGCCAGCAGAACTGACAGGGATGCCTACAATGAGCAGTTCTTC
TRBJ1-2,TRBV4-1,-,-,CASSQPGHLNYGYTF,TGCGCCAGCAGCCAGCCGGGACATCTTAACTATGGCTACACCTTC
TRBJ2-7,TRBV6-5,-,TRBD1,CASSYRQGGAYEQYF,TGTGCCAGCAGTTACCGACAGGGTGGGGCCTACGAGCAGTACTTC
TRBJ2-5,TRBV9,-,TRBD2,CASSVMAGGPFGETQYF,TGTGCCAGCAGCGTGATGGCGGGAGGGCCCTTTGGAGAGACCCAGTACTTC
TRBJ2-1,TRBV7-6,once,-,CASSLEEYSYNEQFF,TGTGCCAGCAGCTTAGAGGAGTATTCCTACAATGAGCAGTTCTTC
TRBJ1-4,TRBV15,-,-,CATSRGGRPREKLFF,TGTGCCACCAGCAGGGGGGGCCGGCCTCGCGAAAAACTGTTTTTT
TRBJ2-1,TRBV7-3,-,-,CASSLVHRSEQFF,TGTGCCAGCAGCTTAGTGCATCGGAGTGAGCAGTTCTTC
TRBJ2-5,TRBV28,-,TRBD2,CASSLSGNRETQYF,TGTGCCAGCAGTTTGAGCGGGAACAGAGAGACCCAGTACTTC
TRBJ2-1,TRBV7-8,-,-,CASSKGHNQEQFF,TGTGCCAGCAGCAAGGGACATAATCAGGAGCAGTTCTTC
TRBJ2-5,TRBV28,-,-,CASSPGLQETQYF,TGTGCCAGCAGCCCAGGCCTCCAAGAGACCCAGTACTTC
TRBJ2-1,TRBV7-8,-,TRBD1,CASSLETGGWFF,TGTGCCAGCAGCTTAGAGACAGGGGGCTGGTTCTTC
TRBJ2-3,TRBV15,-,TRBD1,CATSRYTGTGPTDTQYF,TGTGCCACCAGCAGATATACCGGGACAGGGCCCACAGATACGCAGTATTTT
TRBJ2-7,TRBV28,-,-,CASRSGGTTYEQYF,TGTGCCAGCAGGTCAGGTGGCACAACCTACGAGCAGTACTTC
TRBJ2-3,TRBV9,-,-,CASSIQGTTDTQYF,TGTGCCAGCAGCATTCAGGGGACTACAGATACGCAGTATTTT